In its sample, the clone carrying this T cell receptor beta chain was seen many times. The record originates from a study of identical twins. TCRdb reprocessed the 5' RACE reads via MiXCR and lists one record per CDR3 protein. The profile shows more than 200,000 distinct CDR3 sequences, around 15% of them singletons. Germline V gene sequence: CDR1 MRHNA, CDR2 SNTAGT. The ends were cut back, 8 bases at V and 7 bases at J, with 21 bases in the middle. The CDR3 loop spans 15 amino acids. What was sequenced was memory (CD45RO+) T cells sorted from blood. The clonotype comes from a woman aged 18 to 35 in good health. The V gene is TRBV6-4, the J gene TRBJ2-1; a possible D gene is TRBD2 (7 bases). CDR3 residues: CASQKEGGAENEQFF. CDR3 DNA: TGTGCCAGCCAAAAAGAGGGGGGGGCGGAAAATGAGCAGTTCTTC.